This passage covers 30 T cell receptor beta chains from one sample sequenced in a study of blood T cells in healthy people across ages. Then a second PCR, running about 6 to 12 cycles, was carried out with a sample-barcoded 5' primer and a J-beta primer mix. TCRdb redid the calling of the 5' RACE reads with MiXCR, one entry per CDR3 protein. Here the sample spans 1.8 million or so distinct CDR3 sequences, roughly two fifths being singletons. Sequencing used blood. Receptors were obtained from a human donor in good health.

This CDR3 reads CASSPEATNNEQFF. The CDR3, as DNA: TGTGCCAGCAGCCCAGAGGCCACAAACAATGAGCAGTTCTTC. The chain couples TRBV7-6 to TRBJ2-1; D uncertain. CDR1 and CDR2 from the germline V gene are SGHVS and FNYEAQ. CDR3 length: 14 residues. The V end was cut by 5 bases, the J end by 5 bases, with 13 bases between.

This clonotype was seen repeatedly, ten times or more. The chain joins TRBV10-3 to TRBJ2-7, with D maybe TRBD2 (5 bases). V was pared by 0 bases and J by 4 bases, with 10 bases between. This CDR3 has 14 amino acids. The germline gives CDR1 ENHRY, CDR2 SYGVKD. This CDR3 reads CAISESFGEYEQYF. The CDR3 nucleotides read TGTGCCATCAGTGAGTCGTTCGGGGAATACGAGCAGTACTTC.

The chain is built from TRBV5-1 and TRBJ1-1; no reliable D call. The ends were cut back, 4 bases at V and 6 bases at J, with 16 bases in the middle. Germline V lookup: CDR1 SGHRS, CDR2 YFSETQ. This CDR3 region has 14 residues. In DNA form, the CDR3 reads TGCGCCAGCAGCCTCCTCTCCCAGGACTCTGAAGCTTTCTTT. This translates into CASSLLSQDSEAFF.

The chain is built from TRBV6-2 or TRBV6-3 and TRBJ2-3, with no clear D. The germline V gene encodes CDR1 MNHEY and CDR2 SVGEGT. This CDR3 region has 15 residues. With 6 bases removed from V and 2 bases from J, the gap between germline ends came to 15 bases. In DNA, the CDR3 is TGTGCCAGCAGGCGACTGACGCGGAACACAGATACGCAGTATTTT. Translating it yields CASRRLTRNTDTQYF.

Details on this clonotype: A read error may explain this, as a much larger clone is one base away. The genes are TRBV27 and TRBJ1-6; 7 bases align to TRBD1. The length of the CDR3 is 13 residues. V lost 6 bases, J lost 7 bases, and 3 bases stayed unmatched. In germline, CDR1 is MNHEY, CDR2 SMNVEV (reference sequence). The CDR3 DNA reads as TGTGCCAGCAGCCGGGACAGAAATTCACCCCTCCACTTT. It translates to CASSRDRNSPLHF.

The chain joins TRBV5-6 to TRBJ1-6, with TRBD1 matching over 12 bases. CDR3 size: 15 residues. The ends lost 4 bases at V and 13 bases at J; junction bases unmatched: 9. Germline values: CDR1 SGHDT, CDR2 YYEEEE. The CDR3 here is CASSGGTGGLMPLHF. CDR3 nucleotides: TGTGCCAGCAGCGGAGGGACAGGGGGCCTCATGCCCCTCCACTTT.

This chain uses TRBV7-9 with TRBJ2-6, with TRBD1 identical over 10 bases. Germline CDR1 reads SEHNR; CDR2 reads FQNEAQ (reference sequence). The CDR3 totals 17 residues. The V gene end was trimmed by 5 bases and the J gene end by 0 bases; junction bases not matched to a gene: 4. CDR3 sequence (DNA): TGTGCCAGCAGCCTAGGACAGGGGGTCTCTGGGGCCAACGTCCTGACTTTC. Protein sequence: CASSLGQGVSGANVLTF.

This clonotype was seen a handful of times. This chain links TRBV10-3 with TRBJ2-5; TRBD2 matches 9 bases. CDR1 and CDR2 from the germline V gene are ENHRY and SYGVKD. The CDR3 has 15 amino acids. V lost 8 bases to trimming and J lost 0 bases; unmatched junction nucleotides: 7. The CDR3 loop reads CAIRGSGGYQETQYF. The CDR3 coding sequence is TGTGCCATCCGTGGGAGCGGGGGGTACCAAGAGACCCAGTACTTC.

A remark on this clonotype: Its ends do not fully match the called genes, so a read error is possible. The chain links TRBV7-7 to TRBJ2-5, with D possibly matching TRBD1 (6 bases). The CDR3 extends over 14 amino acids. Germline assignment: CDR1 SSHAT and CDR2 FNYEAQ (reference sequence). CDR3 DNA sequence: TGTGCTAGCAGCTTGCAGACAGGAATGCAGACCCAGTACTTC. This codes for CASSLQTGMQTQYF.

Points on this clonotype: Germline is not matched at one junction end, which may reflect a read error. This chain connects TRBV6-5 to TRBJ1-5; TRBD1 agrees at 7 bases. The length of the CDR3 is 14 residues. Germline loops: CDR1 MNHEY, CDR2 SVGAGI. The CDR3, as DNA: TGTACCAGCAGGAGAGGGGACAGAAATCAGCCCCAGCATTTT. As protein: CTSRRGDRNQPQHF.

In its sample, this clonotype was seen a few times. The J gene is TRBJ2-5, the V gene TRBV18; a weak D match, TRBD1 (6 bases). The end of the DNA is better explained by TRBJ2-7, so the J call may be wrong. The germline CDR1 and CDR2 sequences are KGHSH and LQKENI. The CDR3 length is 14 residues. The CDR3 is CASSPGANVYEQYF. For the CDR3, the DNA is TGTGCCAGCTCCCCAGGGGCGAATGTCTACGAGCAGTACTTC.

The chain recombines TRBV2 with TRBJ1-4; a possible D gene is TRBD1 (5 bases). The CDR3 covers 15 residues. The germline CDR1 and CDR2 sequences are SNHLY and FYNNEI. V was cut by 8 bases and J by 8 bases, with 21 bases left in between. The CDR3 DNA reads as TGTGCCAGCGGGGGGACCCCCTGGGGACGGGAAAAACTGTTTTTT. This encodes CASGGTPWGREKLFF. Looking up the rest from reference TRBV2 and TRBJ1-4 gives the full variable domain: EPEVTQTPSHQVTQMGQEVILRCVPISNHLYFYWYRQILGQKVEFLVSFYNNEISEKSEIFDDQFSVERPDGSNFTLKIRSTKLEDSAMYFCASGGTPWGREKLFFGSGTQLSVL.

This clonotype was seen a handful of times. The genes are TRBV12-3 or TRBV12-4 and TRBJ2-4; D unclear. This CDR3 has 14 amino acids. The V gene lost 1 base and the J gene lost 9 bases, with 13 bases spanning the gap. The CDR3 DNA sequence: TGTGCCAGCAGTTTAGATCTTACCATACCCATTCAGTACTTC. Translating it yields CASSLDLTIPIQYF.

This clonotype was seen a handful of times. This chain uses TRBV29-1 with TRBJ2-3; tentatively, D is TRBD2 (6 bases). The CDR3 has 14 amino acids. The germline V and J ends were trimmed by 5 bases and 4 bases, with 16 bases remaining between them. Looked up from germline, CDR1 is SQVTM and CDR2 is ANQGSEA. The CDR3 DNA sequence: TGCAGCGTTTCAGACGGGAGAAGGGCAGATACGCAGTATTTT. The encoded protein is CSVSDGRRADTQYF.

The V and J genes are TRBV7-8 and TRBJ2-1; the D gene is possibly TRBD1 (6 bases). The tail of the sequence fits TRBJ2-7 better, so the J call may be wrong. The CDR3 totals 16 residues. Germline lookup yields CDR1 SGHVS and CDR2 FQNEAQ. CDR3 region: CASRAPWTDSYNEQYF. CDR3 in DNA: TGTGCCAGCCGCGCTCCTTGGACAGACTCCTACAATGAGCAGTACTTC.

CDR3 region: CASSPPRRGYYEQYF. Written as DNA, the CDR3 is TGTGCCAGCTCACCCCCTCGGAGGGGGTACTACGAGCAGTACTTC. The chain employs TRBV18 and TRBJ2-7; D tentatively reads TRBD1 or TRBD2 (6 bases each). Germline values: CDR1 KGHSH, CDR2 LQKENI. The CDR3 covers 15 residues. The V end was cut by 3 bases, the J end by 3 bases, with 15 bases between.

The chain couples TRBV7-8 to TRBJ2-3; maybe TRBD1 (7 bases). This CDR3 spans 18 amino acids. Trimming cost V 0 bases and J 3 bases, with 19 bases left between them. Germline loops: CDR1 SGHVS, CDR2 FQNEAQ. CDR3 bases: TGTGCCAGCAGCTTAGCGGGGGAGGTAGGGGGCGCGACAGATACGCAGTATTTT. Its protein product is CASSLAGEVGGATDTQYF.

Only a few counts were recorded for this clonotype. V usage is TRBV5-1 and J usage is TRBJ2-3, with 7 nucleotides matching TRBD1. The CDR3 has 15 amino acids. Germline values: CDR1 SGHRS, CDR2 YFSETQ. The trim removed 7 bases at V and 0 bases at J, leaving 8 bases unmatched. CDR3 DNA: TGCGCCAGCTTGATAGGGGGCGGTAGCACAGATACGCAGTATTTT. Its translation is CASLIGGGSTDTQYF.

In regard to this clonotype: A much larger clone lies a single base off, so this may be a read error. The chain employs TRBV5-5 and TRBJ2-1; D is unclear. Germline assignment: CDR1 SGHKS and CDR2 YYEKEE (reference sequence). This CDR3 is 11 amino acids long. Trimming took off 6 bases at V and 8 bases at J, with 9 bases between the two ends. The CDR3: CASTSRYEQFF. The DNA of the CDR3 is TGTGCCAGCACCAGCAGGTATGAGCAGTTCTTC.

CDR3 nucleotide sequence: TGTGCCAGCAGACCGGCGGGGCCCAGATACGAGCAGTACTTC. The encoded protein is CASRPAGPRYEQYF. The chain uses TRBV12-3 or TRBV12-4 and TRBJ2-7; D is possibly TRBD2 (6 bases). The germline V and J ends were trimmed by 6 bases and 4 bases, with 16 bases remaining between them. This CDR3 is 14 amino acids long.

This rearrangement joins TRBV7-2 to TRBJ2-4; D may match TRBD1 or TRBD2 (7 bases each). V was pared by 7 bases and J by 13 bases, with 23 bases between. Germline-derived CDR1 and CDR2 are SGHTA and FQGNSA. This CDR3 spans 14 amino acids. This CDR3 is CASTQQGGSEEQYF. DNA of the CDR3: TGTGCCAGCACCCAGCAGGGGGGGTCGGAAGAGCAGTACTTC.

The chain joins TRBV20-1 to TRBJ1-4; 9 bases line up with TRBD1. Per germline, CDR1 DFQATT and CDR2 SNEGSKA (reference sequence). The V segment lost 3 bases and the J segment 11 bases; nucleotides outside the gene matches: 7. This CDR3 contains 13 residues. CDR3 amino acids: CSARRTGDSKLFF. CDR3 sequence (DNA): TGCAGTGCTAGGCGGACAGGGGATAGCAAACTGTTTTTT.

This chain uses TRBV9 with TRBJ2-1; D uncertain. V dropped 4 bases and J dropped 2 bases, with 19 bases sitting between them. CDR1 is SGDLS and CDR2 is YYNGEE in the germline V gene. The CDR3 consists of 17 residues. The CDR3 loop reads CASSPLRSSPTYNEQFF. In DNA form, the CDR3 reads TGTGCCAGCAGCCCCCTCCGGTCGTCCCCCACCTACAATGAGCAGTTCTTC.

This clonotype was counted only a few times. The chain recombines TRBV7-2 with TRBJ2-5; 9 bases map to TRBD2. This CDR3 is 16 amino acids long. The germline V gene encodes CDR1 SGHTA and CDR2 FQGNSA. The J segment lost 4 bases and the V segment lost 7 bases, leaving 13 bases of the junction unmatched. The CDR3, as DNA: TGTGCCAGCACCTTCCCGAGAGCGGGGGGCGGAGAGACCCAGTACTTC. Translating it yields CASTFPRAGGGETQYF. The variable domain in full, completed from reference TRBV7-2 and TRBJ2-5, reads GAGVSQSPSNKVTEKGKDVELRCDPISGHTALYWYRQSLGQGLEFLIYFQGNSAPDKSGLPSDRFSAERTGGSVSTLTIQRTQQEDSAVYLCASTFPRAGGGETQYFGPGTRLLVL.

The chain combines TRBV2 with TRBJ1-5; 7 bases align to TRBD1. After removal of 6 bases from V and 2 bases from J, the junction contained 4 bases not matched to a gene. Per the germline V gene, CDR1 is SNHLY and CDR2 is FYNNEI. The CDR3 loop spans 14 amino acids. The DNA for the CDR3 is TGTGCCAGCAGGGAGCAGGGGGGCAATCAGCCCCAGCATTTT. Protein product: CASREQGGNQPQHF.

CDR3 DNA sequence: TGTGCTGGCCGAACTAGCGGGGGGGCGACAGATACGCAGTATTTT. It translates to CAGRTSGGATDTQYF. This chain links TRBV4-2 with TRBJ2-3; 13 bases are shared with TRBD2. CDR1 and CDR2 from the germline V gene are LGHNA and YNFKEQ. This CDR3 comprises 15 residues.

The chain has TRBV6-1 and TRBJ2-1; D is perhaps TRBD1 or TRBD2 (5 bases each). V lost 8 bases and J 7 bases, leaving 12 bases between the germline ends. The CDR3 is 12 residues long. From germline, CDR1 is MNHNS and CDR2 SASEGT. CDR3 nucleotide sequence: TGTGCCAGCCCAGGGCGCGGGAATGAGCAGTTCTTC. This translates into CASPGRGNEQFF.

The rearrangement links TRBV29-1 to TRBJ1-2; D uncertain. Germline V CDR1 and CDR2: SQVTM, ANQGSEA. V gave up 4 bases and J gave up 3 bases, with 12 bases separating them. This CDR3 spans 13 amino acids. CDR3: CSVAGEGDYGYTF. The CDR3 DNA sequence: TGCAGCGTTGCGGGCGAAGGCGACTATGGCTACACCTTC.

This sequence joins TRBV28 and TRBJ1-1; 7 bases agree with TRBD1. With 6 bases clipped from V and 0 bases from J, the junction kept 7 bases outside the gene matches. The CDR3 spans 15 residues. Per germline, CDR1 MDHEN and CDR2 SYDVKM. The CDR3 DNA sequence: TGTGCCAGCAGACCTCAGGGGGGCATGAACACTGAAGCTTTCTTT. It is translated as CASRPQGGMNTEAFF.

This clonotype appeared a few times. The chain combines TRBV10-3 with TRBJ2-5; possibly TRBD2 for D (6 bases). The CDR3 length is 13 residues. The V gene's germline CDR1 is ENHRY and CDR2 SYGVKD. The CDR3 nucleotides are TGTGCACATGGGCGGGGTTCACAAGAGACCCAGTACTTC. Its protein product is CAHGRGSQETQYF.